This T cell receptor (beta chain) was recovered during a study of CD8 T cells in ankylosing spondylitis. Concerning this clonotype: Its specificity is not known.

Study-wide findings and caveats: Several highly homologous variants made up a TCR beta motif that seemed to typify ankylosing spondylitis blood.

The V gene's germline CDR1 is LGHDT and CDR2 YNNKEL (reference sequence). V dropped 1 base and J dropped 2 bases, with 9 bases sitting between them. CDR3 length equals 14 residues. TCRdb recomputed calls from the 5' RACE reads with MiXCR, one row per CDR3 protein. The data hold 200,000 to 250,000 distinct CDR3 sequences, with around 17% observed a single time. Sequencing was done on a sample of blood, either unsorted or a sorted T cell fraction (not recorded which). The chain recombines TRBV3-1 with TRBJ2-7; a possible D gene is TRBD1 (5 bases). The receptor's source is a male donor with ankylosing spondylitis. The CDR3 DNA follows: TGTGCCAGCAGCCAAGGGACACCGACCTACGAGCAGTACTTC. Translated: CASSQGTPTYEQYF.